This T cell receptor (beta chain) was found in a study of blood T cell repertoires in COVID-19. Patients at the Seattle site were enrolled during active infection and followed longitudinally. CDR3 length: 15 residues. Trimming cost V 3 bases and J 2 bases; bases outside gene matches: 6. Germline CDR1 reads SGHRS; CDR2 reads YFSETQ. Clones were sequenced by immunoSEQ multiplex PCR, and TCRdb holds only the in-frame ones, with some missing. The repertoire includes a few hundred thousand clones, nearly 90% of them detected once, and approximately 2.3% sits in the top ten. The sample was peripheral blood. This TCR derives from a woman aged 55-70 years with COVID-19, enrolled during active disease. The V gene is TRBV5-1, the J gene TRBJ1-2, with 8 bases aligning to TRBD1. As DNA, the CDR3 is TGCGCCAGCAGCTCTGGACAGGGCGAAAACTATGGCTACACCTTC. Translation: CASSSGQGENYGYTF.